A single sample gave rise to the 5 T cell receptor beta chains below, sequenced in a study of blood T cell repertoires in COVID-19. Libraries were prepared by immunoSEQ multiplex PCR; TCRdb keeps only in-frame clonotypes and omits some of them. Here the sample spans tens of thousands of clones, about 71% being singletons. Sequenced input: peripheral blood. The receptor source for this set is a woman between 65 and 79 years old with acute or convalescent COVID-19.

The chain carries TRBV6-7 and TRBJ1-4; TRBD1 matches at 11 bases. TRBV6-7 counts as an open reading frame of uncertain function. V lost 6 bases to trimming and J lost 5 bases; unmatched junction nucleotides: 8. The CDR3 covers 16 residues. CDR3 region: CASSRRDRGLNEKLFF. The DNA of the CDR3 is TGTGCCAGCAGCCGCCGGGACAGGGGGTTGAATGAAAAACTGTTTTTT.

The CDR3 region is CASSELGISYEQYF. CDR3 bases: TGTGCCAGCAGTGAACTCGGGATCTCCTACGAGCAGTACTTC. J is TRBJ2-7 and V is TRBV6-1; D might be TRBD2 (5 bases). Per germline, CDR1 MNHNS and CDR2 SASEGT. The CDR3 extends over 14 amino acids. The germline V and J ends were trimmed by 2 bases and 0 bases, with 8 bases remaining between them.

This rearrangement joins TRBV19 to TRBJ2-7; D remains ambiguous. This CDR3 contains 13 residues. V lost 3 bases to trimming and J lost 6 bases, with 12 bases between them. Germline V gene data show CDR1 as LNHDA and CDR2 as SQIVND (reference sequence). The CDR3 coding sequence is TGTGCCAGTAGTATTCCCGGTTGGAGCGAGCAGTACTTC. This gives the protein CASSIPGWSEQYF.

This clone turned up a few times. This rearrangement joins TRBV6-1 to TRBJ2-1, with D perhaps matching TRBD2 (7 bases). Germline CDR1 MNHNS, CDR2 SASEGT. Trimming removed 1 base at V and 8 bases at J, with 12 bases between. The CDR3 covers 14 residues. This chain's CDR3 is CASSEGGGADEQFF. For the CDR3, the DNA is TGTGCCAGCAGTGAAGGAGGGGGGGCGGATGAGCAGTTCTTC.

In DNA, the CDR3 is TGTGCCAGTAGTATCAGGACAGGGACAGATACGCAGTATTTT. This translates into CASSIRTGTDTQYF. The chain employs TRBV19 and TRBJ2-3, with TRBD1 identical over 8 bases. Germline assignment: CDR1 LNHDA and CDR2 SQIVND (reference sequence). With 3 bases clipped from V and 3 bases from J, the junction kept 2 bases outside the gene matches. The CDR3 length is 14 residues.